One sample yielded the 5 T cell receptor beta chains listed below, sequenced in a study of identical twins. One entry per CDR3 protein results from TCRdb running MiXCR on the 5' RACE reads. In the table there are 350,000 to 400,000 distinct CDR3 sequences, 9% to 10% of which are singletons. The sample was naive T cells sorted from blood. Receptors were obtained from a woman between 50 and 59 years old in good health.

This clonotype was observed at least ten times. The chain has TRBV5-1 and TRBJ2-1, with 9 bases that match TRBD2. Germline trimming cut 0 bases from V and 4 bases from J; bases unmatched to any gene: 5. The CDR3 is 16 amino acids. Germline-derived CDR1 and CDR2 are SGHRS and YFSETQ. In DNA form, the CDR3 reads TGCGCCAGCAGCTTGGGACTAGCGGAGCCTTACAATGAGCAGTTCTTC. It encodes CASSLGLAEPYNEQFF.

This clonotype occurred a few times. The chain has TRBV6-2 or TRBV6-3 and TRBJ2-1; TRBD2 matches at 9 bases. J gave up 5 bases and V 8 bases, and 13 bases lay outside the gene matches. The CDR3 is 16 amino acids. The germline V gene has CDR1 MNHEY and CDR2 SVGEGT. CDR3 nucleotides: TGTGCCAGCTCAACGTTAGGGACTAGCATCCACAATGAGCAGTTCTTC. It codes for CASSTLGTSIHNEQFF.

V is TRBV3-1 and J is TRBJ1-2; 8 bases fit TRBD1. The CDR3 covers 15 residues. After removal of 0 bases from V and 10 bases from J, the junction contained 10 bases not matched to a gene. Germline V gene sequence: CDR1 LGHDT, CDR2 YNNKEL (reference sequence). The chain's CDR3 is CASSQDWATGEDYTF. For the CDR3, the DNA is TGTGCCAGCAGCCAAGATTGGGCGACAGGGGAGGACTACACCTTC.

The CDR3 DNA reads TGTGCCAGCTCACCGTACCCCGGGACTAGCGGAATCAACAATGAGCAGTTCTTC. Translated: CASSPYPGTSGINNEQFF. The gene calls are TRBV18 and TRBJ2-1, with 11 positions matching TRBD2. Per germline, CDR1 KGHSH and CDR2 LQKENI. After removal of 3 bases from V and 5 bases from J, the junction contained 12 bases not matched to a gene. The CDR3 length is 18 residues.

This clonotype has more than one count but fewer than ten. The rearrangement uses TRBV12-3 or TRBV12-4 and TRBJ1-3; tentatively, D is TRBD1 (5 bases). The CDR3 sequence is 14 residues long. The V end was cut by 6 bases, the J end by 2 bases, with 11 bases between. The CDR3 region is CASRGAGPGNTIYF. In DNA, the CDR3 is TGTGCCAGCAGAGGTGCAGGGCCTGGAAACACCATATATTTT.